This T cell receptor beta chain was retrieved from a study of early T cells in non-severe SARS-CoV-2 infection. TCRdb re-derived calls from the 5' RACE reads in MiXCR, one entry per CDR3 protein. The table shows about 80,000 distinct CDR3 sequences, with 5% occurring only once. In this sample, this clonotype turned up many times. The V segment lost 3 bases and the J segment 3 bases; nucleotides outside the gene matches: 1. CDR1 is DFQATT and CDR2 is SNEGSKA in the germline V gene (reference sequence). This CDR3 region has 14 residues. The clonotype was recovered from an adult who was a healthcare worker with PCR-confirmed SARS-CoV-2 infection or an uninfected control (not recorded which). The chain couples TRBV20-1 to TRBJ2-7; 14 positions agree with TRBD2. The sample in question was whole blood, obtained at baseline. This chain's CDR3 is CSARGTSGGYEQYF. CDR3 nucleotides: TGCAGTGCTAGGGGGACTAGCGGGGGCTACGAGCAGTACTTC.